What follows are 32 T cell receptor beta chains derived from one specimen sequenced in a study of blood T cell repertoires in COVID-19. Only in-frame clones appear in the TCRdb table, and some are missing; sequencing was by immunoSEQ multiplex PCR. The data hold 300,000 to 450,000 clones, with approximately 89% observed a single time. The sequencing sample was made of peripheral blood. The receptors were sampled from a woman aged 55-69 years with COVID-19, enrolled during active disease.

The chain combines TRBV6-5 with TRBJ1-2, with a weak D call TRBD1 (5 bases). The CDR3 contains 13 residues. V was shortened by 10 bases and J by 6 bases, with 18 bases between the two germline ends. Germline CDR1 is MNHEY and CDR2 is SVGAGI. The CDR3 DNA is TGTGCCACCCTATCATGGGGGGAGAATGGCTACACCTTC. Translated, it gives CATLSWGENGYTF.

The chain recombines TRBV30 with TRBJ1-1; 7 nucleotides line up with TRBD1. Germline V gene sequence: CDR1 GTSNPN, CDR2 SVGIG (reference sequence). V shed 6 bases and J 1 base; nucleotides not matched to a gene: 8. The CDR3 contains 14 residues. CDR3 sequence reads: CACGTASSNTEAFF. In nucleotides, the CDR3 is TGTGCCTGCGGGACAGCCTCCTCGAACACTGAAGCTTTCTTT.

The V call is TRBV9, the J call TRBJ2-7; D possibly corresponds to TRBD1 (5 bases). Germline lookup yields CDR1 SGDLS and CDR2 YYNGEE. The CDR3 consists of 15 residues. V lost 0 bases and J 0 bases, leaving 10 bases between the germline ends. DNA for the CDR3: TGTGCCAGCAGCGTAGCGGCAGGGCTCTCCTACGAGCAGTACTTC. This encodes CASSVAAGLSYEQYF.

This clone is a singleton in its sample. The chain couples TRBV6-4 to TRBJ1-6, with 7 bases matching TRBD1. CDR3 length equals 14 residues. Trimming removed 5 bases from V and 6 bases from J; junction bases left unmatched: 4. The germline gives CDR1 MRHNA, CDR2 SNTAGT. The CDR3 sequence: CASSPGQLNSPLHF. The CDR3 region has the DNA TGTGCCAGCAGTCCGGGACAGCTTAATTCACCCCTCCACTTT.

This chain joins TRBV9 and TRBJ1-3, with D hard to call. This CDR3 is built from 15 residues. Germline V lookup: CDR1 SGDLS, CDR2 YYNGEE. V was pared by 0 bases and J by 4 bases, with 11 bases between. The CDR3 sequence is CASSVAPLRGNTIYF. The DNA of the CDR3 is TGTGCCAGCAGCGTAGCACCCCTGCGGGGAAACACCATATATTTT. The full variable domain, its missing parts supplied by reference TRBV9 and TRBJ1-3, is DSGVTQTPKHLITATGQRVTLRCSPRSGDLSVYWYQQSLDQGLQFLIQYYNGEERAKGNILERFSAQQFPDLHSELNLSSLELGDSALYFCASSVAPLRGNTIYFGEGSWLTVV.

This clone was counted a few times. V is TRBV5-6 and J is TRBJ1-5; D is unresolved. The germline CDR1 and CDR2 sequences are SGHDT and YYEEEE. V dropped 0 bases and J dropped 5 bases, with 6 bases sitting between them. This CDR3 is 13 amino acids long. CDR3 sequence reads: CASSLGLDQPQHF. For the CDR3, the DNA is TGTGCCAGCAGCTTGGGGTTAGATCAGCCCCAGCATTTT.

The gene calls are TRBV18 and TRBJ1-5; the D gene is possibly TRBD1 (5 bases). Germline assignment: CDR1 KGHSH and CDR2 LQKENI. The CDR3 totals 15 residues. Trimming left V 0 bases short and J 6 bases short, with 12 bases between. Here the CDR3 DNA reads TGTGCCAGCTCACCACCTGGGTCGGGGGGTCAGCCCCAGCATTTT. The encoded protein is CASSPPGSGGQPQHF.

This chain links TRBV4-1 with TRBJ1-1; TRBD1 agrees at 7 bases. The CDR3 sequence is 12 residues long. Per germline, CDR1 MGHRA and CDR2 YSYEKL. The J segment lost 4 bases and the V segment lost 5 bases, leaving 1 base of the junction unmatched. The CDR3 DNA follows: TGCGCCAGCAGCTCAGGGGGCACTGAAGCTTTCTTT. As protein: CASSSGGTEAFF.

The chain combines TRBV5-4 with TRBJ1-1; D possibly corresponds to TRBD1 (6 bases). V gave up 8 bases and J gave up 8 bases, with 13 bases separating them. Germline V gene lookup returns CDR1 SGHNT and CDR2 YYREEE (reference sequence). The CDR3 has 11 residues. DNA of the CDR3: TGTGCCAGTCGGGGGGCAGGGGAAGCTTTCTTT. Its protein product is CASRGAGEAFF.

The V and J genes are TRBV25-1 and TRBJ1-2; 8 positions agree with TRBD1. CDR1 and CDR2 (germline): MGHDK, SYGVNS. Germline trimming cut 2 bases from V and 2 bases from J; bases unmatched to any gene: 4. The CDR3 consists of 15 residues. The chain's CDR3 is CASSEQGAPNYGYTF. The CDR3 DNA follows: TGTGCCAGCAGTGAACAGGGGGCTCCAAACTATGGCTACACCTTC.

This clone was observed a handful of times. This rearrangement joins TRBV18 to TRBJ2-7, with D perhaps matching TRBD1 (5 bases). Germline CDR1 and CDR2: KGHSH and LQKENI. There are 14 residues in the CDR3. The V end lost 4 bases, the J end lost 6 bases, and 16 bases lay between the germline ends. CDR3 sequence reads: CASSRAFTGGEQYF. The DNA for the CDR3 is TGTGCCAGCTCACGAGCTTTCACAGGTGGCGAGCAGTACTTC. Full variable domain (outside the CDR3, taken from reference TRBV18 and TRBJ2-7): NAGVMQNPRHLVRRRGQEARLRCSPMKGHSHVYWYRQLPEEGLKFMVYLQKENIIDESGMPKERFSAEFPKEGPSILRIQQVVRGDSAAYFCASSRAFTGGEQYFGPGTRLTVT.

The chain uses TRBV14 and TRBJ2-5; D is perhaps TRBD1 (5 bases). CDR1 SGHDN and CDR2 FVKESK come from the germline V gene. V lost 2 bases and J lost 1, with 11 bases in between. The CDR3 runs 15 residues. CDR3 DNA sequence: TGTGCCAGCAGCCAACAGGGAAGAGTCCAAGAGACCCAGTACTTC. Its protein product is CASSQQGRVQETQYF. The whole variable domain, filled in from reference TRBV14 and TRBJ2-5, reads EAGVTQFPSHSVIEKGQTVTLRCDPISGHDNLYWYRRVMGKEIKFLLHFVKESKQDESGMPNNRFLAERTGGTYSTLKVQPAELEDSGVYFCASSQQGRVQETQYFGPGTRLLVL.

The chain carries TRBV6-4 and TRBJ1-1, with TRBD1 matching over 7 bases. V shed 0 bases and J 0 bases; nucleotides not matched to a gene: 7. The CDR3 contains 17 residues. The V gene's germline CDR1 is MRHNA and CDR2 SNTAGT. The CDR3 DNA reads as TGTGCCAGCAGTGACTCGGGGACAGATGTGATGAACACTGAAGCTTTCTTT. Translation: CASSDSGTDVMNTEAFF.

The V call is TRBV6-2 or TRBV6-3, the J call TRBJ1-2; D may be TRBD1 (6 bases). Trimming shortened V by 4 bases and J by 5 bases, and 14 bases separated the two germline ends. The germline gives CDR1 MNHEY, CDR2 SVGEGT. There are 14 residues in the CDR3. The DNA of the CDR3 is TGTGCCAGCAGTTCCAGGGGCGCGCGGTATGGCTACACCTTC. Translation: CASSSRGARYGYTF.

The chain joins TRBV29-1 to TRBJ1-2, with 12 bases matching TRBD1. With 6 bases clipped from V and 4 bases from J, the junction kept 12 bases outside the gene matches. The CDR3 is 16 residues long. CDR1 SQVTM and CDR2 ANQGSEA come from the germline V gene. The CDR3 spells CSVTGTGGGKGYGYTF. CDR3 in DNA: TGCAGCGTCACCGGGACAGGGGGCGGGAAAGGCTATGGCTACACCTTC.

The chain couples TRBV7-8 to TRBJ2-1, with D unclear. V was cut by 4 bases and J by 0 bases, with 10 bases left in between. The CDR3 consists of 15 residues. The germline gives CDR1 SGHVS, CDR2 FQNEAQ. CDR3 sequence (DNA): TGTGCCAGCAGCTCAAGTCTGAGCTCCTACAATGAGCAGTTCTTC. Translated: CASSSSLSSYNEQFF.

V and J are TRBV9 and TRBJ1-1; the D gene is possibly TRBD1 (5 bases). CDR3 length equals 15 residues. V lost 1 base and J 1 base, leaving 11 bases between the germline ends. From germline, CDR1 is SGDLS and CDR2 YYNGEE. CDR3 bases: TGTGCCAGCAGCGTATGGGCAGGGCCGAACACTGAAGCTTTCTTT. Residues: CASSVWAGPNTEAFF. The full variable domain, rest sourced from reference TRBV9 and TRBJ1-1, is DSGVTQTPKHLITATGQRVTLRCSPRSGDLSVYWYQQSLDQGLQFLIQYYNGEERAKGNILERFSAQQFPDLHSELNLSSLELGDSALYFCASSVWAGPNTEAFFGQGTRLTVV.

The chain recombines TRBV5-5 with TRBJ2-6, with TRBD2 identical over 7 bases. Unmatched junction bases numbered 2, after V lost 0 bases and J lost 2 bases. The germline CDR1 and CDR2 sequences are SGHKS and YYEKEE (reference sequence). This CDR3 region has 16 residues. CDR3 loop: CASSLGGGTGANVLTF. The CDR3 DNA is TGTGCCAGCAGCTTGGGCGGGGGAACTGGGGCCAACGTCCTGACTTTC.

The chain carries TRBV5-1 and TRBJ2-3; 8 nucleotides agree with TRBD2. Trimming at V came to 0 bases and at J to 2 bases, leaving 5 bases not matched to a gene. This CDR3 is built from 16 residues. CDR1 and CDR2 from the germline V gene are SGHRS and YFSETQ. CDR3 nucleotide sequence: TGCGCCAGCAGCTTGGGACTAGCGCGATCCACAGATACGCAGTATTTT. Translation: CASSLGLARSTDTQYF.

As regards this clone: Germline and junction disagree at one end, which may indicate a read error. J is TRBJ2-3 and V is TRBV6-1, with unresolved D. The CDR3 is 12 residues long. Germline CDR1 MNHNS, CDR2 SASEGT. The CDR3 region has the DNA TGTGCCAGCAGTGAAGCCACAGATACGCAGTGTTTT. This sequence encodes CASSEATDTQCF.

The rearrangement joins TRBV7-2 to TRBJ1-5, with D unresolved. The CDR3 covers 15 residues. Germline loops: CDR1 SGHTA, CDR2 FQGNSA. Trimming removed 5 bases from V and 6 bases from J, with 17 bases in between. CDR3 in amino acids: CASSPSGNFVQPQHF. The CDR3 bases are TGTGCCAGCAGCCCATCTGGTAACTTTGTTCAGCCCCAGCATTTT. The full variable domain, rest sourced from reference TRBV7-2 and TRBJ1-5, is GAGVSQSPSNKVTEKGKDVELRCDPISGHTALYWYRQSLGQGLEFLIYFQGNSAPDKSGLPSDRFSAERTGGSVSTLTIQRTQQEDSAVYLCASSPSGNFVQPQHFGDGTRLSIL.

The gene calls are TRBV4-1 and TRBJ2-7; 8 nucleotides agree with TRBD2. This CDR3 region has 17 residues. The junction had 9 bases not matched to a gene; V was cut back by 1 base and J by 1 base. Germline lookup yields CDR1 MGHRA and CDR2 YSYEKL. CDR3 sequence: CASSQVSFQRGSYEQYF. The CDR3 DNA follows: TGCGCCAGCAGCCAAGTTTCTTTCCAGCGGGGGTCCTACGAGCAGTACTTC.

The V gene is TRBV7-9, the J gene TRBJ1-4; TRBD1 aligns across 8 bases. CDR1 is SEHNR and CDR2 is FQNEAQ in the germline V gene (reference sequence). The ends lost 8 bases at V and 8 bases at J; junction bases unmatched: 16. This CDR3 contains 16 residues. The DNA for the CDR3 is TGTGCCAGCGGGTCGAACGTCGGACAGGGAGGAGAAAAACTGTTTTTT. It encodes CASGSNVGQGGEKLFF.

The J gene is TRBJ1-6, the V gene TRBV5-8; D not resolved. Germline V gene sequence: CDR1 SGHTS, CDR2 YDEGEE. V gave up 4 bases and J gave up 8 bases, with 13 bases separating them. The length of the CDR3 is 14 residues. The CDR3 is CASSLIGEYSPLHF. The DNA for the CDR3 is TGTGCCAGCAGCCTAATTGGTGAATATTCACCCCTCCACTTT.

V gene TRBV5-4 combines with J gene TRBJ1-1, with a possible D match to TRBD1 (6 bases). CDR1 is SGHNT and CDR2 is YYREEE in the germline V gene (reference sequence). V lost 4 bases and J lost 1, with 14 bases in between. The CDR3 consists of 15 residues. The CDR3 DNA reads TGTGCCAGCAGCCCGACAGGTCTACGGAACACTGAAGCTTTCTTT. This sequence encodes CASSPTGLRNTEAFF.

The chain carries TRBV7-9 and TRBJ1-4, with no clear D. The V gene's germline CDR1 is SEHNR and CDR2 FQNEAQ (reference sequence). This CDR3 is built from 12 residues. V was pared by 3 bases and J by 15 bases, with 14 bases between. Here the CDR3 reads CASSLLLGPMFF. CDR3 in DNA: TGTGCCAGCAGCTTGCTACTAGGCCCCATGTTTTTT.

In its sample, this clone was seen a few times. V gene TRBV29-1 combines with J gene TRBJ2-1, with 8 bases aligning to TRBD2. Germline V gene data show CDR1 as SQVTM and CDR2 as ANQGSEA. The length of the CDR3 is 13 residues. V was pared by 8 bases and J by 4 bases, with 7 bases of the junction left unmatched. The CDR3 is CSLWSGGYNEQFF. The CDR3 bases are TGCAGCCTCTGGAGCGGGGGTTACAATGAGCAGTTCTTC.

The CDR3 DNA follows: TGTGCCAGCTCTAGGCCGGGACAACATCAGCCCCAGCATTTT. This codes for CASSRPGQHQPQHF. V gene TRBV6-1 combines with J gene TRBJ1-5; possible D gene TRBD1, 6 bases. This CDR3 contains 14 residues. Germline assignment: CDR1 MNHNS and CDR2 SASEGT. The V and J ends lost 8 bases and 5 bases respectively, with 16 bases between them.

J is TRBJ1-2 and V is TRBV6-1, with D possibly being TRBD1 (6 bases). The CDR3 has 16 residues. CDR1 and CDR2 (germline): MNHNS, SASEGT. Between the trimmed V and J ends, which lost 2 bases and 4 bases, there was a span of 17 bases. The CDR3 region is CASSERADSHLYGYTF. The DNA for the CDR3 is TGTGCCAGCAGTGAACGGGCGGACAGCCATCTCTATGGCTACACCTTC.

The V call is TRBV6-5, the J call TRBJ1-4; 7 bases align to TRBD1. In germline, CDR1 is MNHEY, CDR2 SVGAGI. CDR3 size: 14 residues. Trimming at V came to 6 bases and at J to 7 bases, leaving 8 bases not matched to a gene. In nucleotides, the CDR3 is TGTGCCAGCAGACAAAGGGGGCGAGGTGAAAAACTGTTTTTT. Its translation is CASRQRGRGEKLFF.

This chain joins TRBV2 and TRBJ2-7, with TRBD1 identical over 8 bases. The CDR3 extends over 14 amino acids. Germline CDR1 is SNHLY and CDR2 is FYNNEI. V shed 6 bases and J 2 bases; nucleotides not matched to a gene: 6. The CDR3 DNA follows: TGTGCCAGCAGGCTGGGACAGGCGACCTACGAGCAGTACTTC. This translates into CASRLGQATYEQYF.

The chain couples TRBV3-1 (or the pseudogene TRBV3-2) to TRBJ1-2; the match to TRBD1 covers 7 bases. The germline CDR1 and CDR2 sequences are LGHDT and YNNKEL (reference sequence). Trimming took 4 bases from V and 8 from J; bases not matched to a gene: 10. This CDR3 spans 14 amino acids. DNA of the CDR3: TGTGCCAGCAGCCGTACAGGGGTGAAGGGAGGCTACACCTTC. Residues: CASSRTGVKGGYTF.